These T cell receptor beta chains were read from a single sample in a study of shared clonotypes between healthy human individuals. Sequencing was performed with immunoSEQ multiplex PCR; in TCRdb, only in-frame clones are kept and a portion is missing. Of 2 million to 2.5 million clones in the sample, 85% to 95% were seen once. The sample taken for sequencing was naive CD4+ T cells from PBMCs. Receptors were obtained from a man between 18 and 35 years old in good health. Some clones in this sample may be carry-over from other donors' samples. CDR3s include the opening cysteine and the closing phenylalanine or tryptophan. A D gene is named only where the DNA matches it firmly.

V: TRBV2; D: NA; CDR3: CASSDESNSPLHF
V: TRBV7-9; D: NA; CDR3: CASTLRGEVPDEQFF
V: TRBV11-3; D: NA; CDR3: CATARNEFSGELFF
V: TRBV28; D: NA; CDR3: CASSLGGALNEQFF
V: TRBV6-5; D: TRBD2; CDR3: CASRLGGIEYF
V: TRBV27; D: TRBD1; CDR3: CASRGRTGQNSNQPQHF
V: TRBV5-6; D: NA; CDR3: CASSLGWTQSSPLHF
V: TRBV14; D: NA; CDR3: CASSHGRGVGTDTQYF
V: TRBV30; D: NA; CDR3: CAWTRTASNQPQHF
V: TRBV7-2; D: TRBD1; CDR3: CASSLEDRGPTEAFF
V: TRBV28; D: NA; CDR3: CASSRNIPGNTEAFF
V: TRBV5-1; D: TRBD2; CDR3: CASSLVPGGEQFF
V: TRBV15; D: TRBD2; CDR3: CATSRDALADSYNEQFF
V: TRBV10-3; D: NA; CDR3: CAIRPGPMGDTGELFF
V: TRBV5-1; D: NA; CDR3: CASGRDTGEIEQFF
V: TRBV28; D: NA; CDR3: CASQFGRRGKLFF
V: TRBV12-1; D: NA; CDR3: CASSSVDGRVTEAFF
V: TRBV13; D: NA; CDR3: CASSLLSSGNTIYF
V: TRBV2; D: NA; CDR3: CASSVEREDPRSNQPQHF
V: TRBV4-1; D: NA; CDR3: CASSQAVPRGFGGYTF
V: TRBV7-9; D: TRBD1; CDR3: CASSRGGQGEKLFF
V: TRBV5-4; D: NA; CDR3: CASSLEVVSASGELFF
V: TRBV11-3; D: NA; CDR3: CASSADNISRETQYF
V: TRBV20-1; D: NA; CDR3: CSARVLETQYF
V: TRBV4-3; D: TRBD2; CDR3: CASSQDLPQAGGLEQYF
V: TRBV5-4; D: TRBD1; CDR3: CASSPAQGAMNTEAFF
V: TRBV28; D: TRBD2; CDR3: CASSFTRGTSAIGEQYF
V: TRBV7-6; D: NA; CDR3: CASSLNRVAGELFF
V: TRBV27; D: TRBD2; CDR3: CASSLMASGVGETQYF
V: TRBV4-1; D: TRBD2; CDR3: CASSQASGSSYEQYF
V: TRBV7-2; D: TRBD2; CDR3: CASSTRLAGGLRGETQYF
V: TRBV4-1; D: NA; CDR3: CASSQGTGNNEQYF
V: TRBV7-2; D: NA; CDR3: CASSLGPRAYEQYF
V: TRBV30; D: TRBD1; CDR3: CAWDRGNQPQHF
V: TRBV7-8; D: NA; CDR3: CASSSNSRQLTHEQYF
V: TRBV6-6; D: NA; CDR3: CASSYSPFNNEQFF
V: TRBV28; D: NA; CDR3: CASTSPGAYGYTF
V: TRBV7-2; D: TRBD2; CDR3: CASSRPTSGGPREQFF
V: TRBV5-1; D: NA; CDR3: CASSLDGGSYNEQFF
V: TRBV29-1; D: NA; CDR3: CSVAQGRDTEAFF
V: TRBV6-6; D: TRBD1; CDR3: CASSSRTGGYEQYF
V: TRBV6-5; D: TRBD1; CDR3: CASSFAGTGVYEQYF
V: TRBV7-8; D: NA; CDR3: CASSSQGSPTEAFF
V: TRBV7-2; D: TRBD2; CDR3: CASSLAGTSGLAKNIQYF
V: TRBV7-2; D: TRBD1; CDR3: CASSLLGPGQGPQSGYTF